Below are 14 T cell receptor beta chains sequenced from a single sample in a study of cytomegalovirus exposure and HLA in healthy donors. The PCR employed 60 Vbeta primers together with 13 Jbeta primers. The method was immunoSEQ multiplex PCR; TCRdb's version includes in-frame clones alone and lacks a portion of them. The table records under 65,000 clones, approximately 82% of them present only once. Sequencing was carried out using PBMCs. These receptors were collected from a middle-aged man in good health and CMV-seronegative.

This sequence joins TRBV7-2 and TRBJ2-3; a possible D gene is TRBD2 (6 bases). Germline assignment: CDR1 SGHTA and CDR2 FQGNSA. The CDR3 extends over 13 amino acids. V lost 5 bases and J 8 bases, leaving 14 bases between the germline ends. The CDR3: CASSGRLVVTQYF. The DNA of the CDR3 is TGTGCCAGCAGCGGCAGACTAGTGGTTACGCAGTATTTT.

This clone was observed a single time. The CDR3 DNA reads as TGTGCCAGCAGCTTATCGGTAGCGGGGGGGGCAGATACGCAGTATTTT. Its translation is CASSLSVAGGADTQYF. The chain couples TRBV11-2 to TRBJ2-3; 11 nucleotides match TRBD2. The CDR3 contains 16 residues. After removal of 2 bases from V and 4 bases from J, the junction contained 5 bases not matched to a gene. The germline gives CDR1 SGHAT, CDR2 FQNNGV.

V and J are TRBV5-1 and TRBJ1-1, with D tentatively TRBD1 (6 bases). Per the germline V gene, CDR1 is SGHRS and CDR2 is YFSETQ. The CDR3 runs to 14 residues. The ends were cut back, 4 bases at V and 3 bases at J, with 13 bases in the middle. Written as DNA, the CDR3 is TGCGCCAGCAGCCGGGCTGCAGGGGACACTGAAGCTTTCTTT. It specifies CASSRAAGDTEAFF.

The table lists this clone with a few counts. The chain has TRBV4-2 and TRBJ1-6, with D unclear. V lost 6 bases and J 4 bases, leaving 22 bases between the germline ends. This CDR3 is 18 amino acids long. The germline CDR1 and CDR2 sequences are LGHNA and YNFKEQ. The CDR3 here is CASSLNSRSARYNSPLHF. CDR3 nucleotides: TGTGCCAGCAGTCTGAACTCTCGCTCCGCCCGGTATAATTCACCCCTCCACTTT.

The chain couples TRBV11-2 to TRBJ1-1, with D unclear. Trimming stripped 5 bases from V and 2 bases from J, with 12 bases between. The germline CDR1 and CDR2 sequences are SGHAT and FQNNGV. There are 14 residues in the CDR3. The CDR3 spells CASSPTGLNTEAFF. CDR3 nucleotides: TGTGCCAGCAGCCCCACGGGGTTAAACACTGAAGCTTTCTTT.

The gene calls are TRBV5-4 and TRBJ2-1, with 14 nucleotides matching TRBD2. CDR1 SGHNT and CDR2 YYREEE come from the germline V gene (reference sequence). The CDR3 is made up of 18 amino acids. V shed 1 base, J shed 0 bases, and the junction held 3 bases outside the gene matches. Written as DNA, the CDR3 is TGTGCCAGCAGCTTGAGACTAGCGGGGGGGACCTCCTACAATGAGCAGTTCTTC. This encodes CASSLRLAGGTSYNEQFF.

V gene TRBV27 combines with J gene TRBJ2-1; 12 bases match TRBD2. V trimming: 8 bases; J trimming: 8 bases; junction bases outside the gene matches: 16. CDR1 and CDR2 from the germline V gene are MNHEY and SMNVEV (reference sequence). CDR3 length: 17 amino acids. The CDR3 region has the DNA TGTGCCAGCCGCAGCCCCCATCTAGCGGGGGGGTCTGATGAGCAGTTCTTC. It codes for CASRSPHLAGGSDEQFF.

This rearrangement joins TRBV7-9 to TRBJ2-1; 13 nucleotides line up with TRBD2. With V trimmed by 2 bases and J by 7 bases, 5 bases remained unmatched. The CDR3 consists of 16 residues. Germline assignment: CDR1 SEHNR and CDR2 FQNEAQ (reference sequence). The CDR3 DNA is TGTGCCAGCAGCTTAAGAGGGACTAGCGGGGTAAATGAGCAGTTCTTC. This codes for CASSLRGTSGVNEQFF.

V gene TRBV27 combines with J gene TRBJ1-5; possibly TRBD1 for D (6 bases). Germline CDR1 is MNHEY and CDR2 is SMNVEV (reference sequence). With 5 bases removed from V and 9 bases from J, the gap between germline ends came to 20 bases. The CDR3 is made up of 15 amino acids. The CDR3 is CASSRNTGKLGPQHF. The CDR3 DNA follows: TGTGCCAGCAGTAGGAATACAGGGAAGCTTGGGCCCCAGCATTTT.

The sample holds one count of this clone. This chain joins TRBV5-1 and TRBJ2-1, with TRBD1 matching 7 bases. Trimming cost V 4 bases and J 1 base; bases outside gene matches: 2. Germline V gene data show CDR1 as SGHRS and CDR2 as YFSETQ. The length of the CDR3 is 14 residues. The CDR3 bases are TGCGCCAGCAGCGAGGGACAGTCCTACAATGAGCAGTTCTTC. Encoded protein: CASSEGQSYNEQFF.

Written as DNA, the CDR3 is TGTGCCAGCAGCGTACAGGGGGCGGGCACCGGGGAGCTGTTTTTT. It codes for CASSVQGAGTGELFF. The V gene is TRBV9, the J gene TRBJ2-2; 8 bases are a match to TRBD1. Germline-derived CDR1 and CDR2 are SGDLS and YYNGEE. The CDR3 is 15 amino acids. The J segment lost 4 bases and the V segment lost 1 base, leaving 3 bases of the junction unmatched.

This chain joins TRBV6-1 and TRBJ2-1; D is possibly TRBD2 (7 bases). The germline V gene has CDR1 MNHNS and CDR2 SASEGT. The V end was cut by 8 bases, the J end by 2 bases, with 16 bases between. The length of the CDR3 is 15 residues. The chain's CDR3 is CASDGGGPPYNEQFF. The CDR3 coding sequence is TGTGCCAGCGATGGGGGGGGGCCCCCCTACAATGAGCAGTTCTTC.

The V gene is TRBV12-1, the J gene TRBJ1-5; TRBD1 is the table's D call, not checked against the DNA. TRBV12-1 is deemed a pseudogene. The CDR3 contains 16 residues. CDR3 amino acids: CASSSTNRDRGQPQHF. In nucleotides, the CDR3 is TGTGCCAGCAGCTCGACGAACCGGGACAGGGGTCAGCCCCAGCATTTT.

V gene TRBV10-3 combines with J gene TRBJ1-5; D unclear. There are 13 residues in the CDR3. Germline lookup yields CDR1 ENHRY and CDR2 SYGVKD. V was pared by 6 bases and J by 5 bases, with 11 bases between. The chain's CDR3 is CAIRPAEDQPQHF. CDR3 nucleotide sequence: TGTGCCATCAGACCCGCCGAGGATCAGCCCCAGCATTTT.